Below are 21 T cell receptor beta chains sequenced from a single sample in a study of blood T cell repertoires in COVID-19. The repertoire was sequenced with immunoSEQ multiplex PCR; TCRdb's copy has only in-frame clones and lacks some. The profile shows approximately 350,000 clones, about 90% of them singletons. Sequencing used PBMCs or T cells enriched from blood (not recorded which). Receptors originate from a woman in her twenties or thirties who had recovered from COVID-19.

The chain carries TRBV6-5 and TRBJ1-1, with TRBD1 as a possible D gene (6 bases). The CDR3 has 13 residues. Trimming left V 6 bases short and J 1 base short, with 9 bases between. Germline loops: CDR1 MNHEY, CDR2 SVGAGI. CDR3 amino acids: CASRQTGNTEAFF. CDR3 DNA sequence: TGTGCCAGCAGGCAGACAGGGAACACTGAAGCTTTCTTT.

This clone came up a few times. V usage is TRBV18 and J usage is TRBJ1-1; 7 bases fit TRBD1. CDR3 length: 18 residues. V lost 3 bases and J lost 0; bases outside the gene matches: 13. The germline CDR1 and CDR2 sequences are KGHSH and LQKENI. CDR3 protein: CASSPGRTGPTMNTEAFF. In DNA, the CDR3 is TGTGCCAGCTCACCCGGAAGGACAGGCCCAACAATGAACACTGAAGCTTTCTTT.

The chain couples TRBV7-2 to TRBJ2-7; TRBD2 might be the D (6 bases). Germline V gives CDR1 SGHTA, CDR2 FQGNSA. V gave up 4 bases and J gave up 2 bases, with 12 bases separating them. This CDR3 region has 14 residues. This chain's CDR3 is CASSSKRTTYEQYF. In DNA, the CDR3 is TGTGCCAGCAGCTCAAAACGGACTACCTACGAGCAGTACTTC.

This clone was observed a single time. Within the sample, other DNA sequences also encode this same CDR3. The rearrangement uses TRBV6-6 and TRBJ2-1; TRBD2 aligns across 8 bases. Looked up from germline, CDR1 is MNHNY and CDR2 is SVGAGI (reference sequence). This CDR3 is 15 amino acids long. V shed 0 bases and J 5 bases; nucleotides not matched to a gene: 3. The CDR3 region has the DNA TGTGCCAGCAGTTACTCGGCGGGGGGTAACAATGAGCAGTTCTTC. It specifies CASSYSAGGNNEQFF.

The rearrangement joins TRBV28 to TRBJ2-3, with TRBD2 identical over 13 bases. Looked up from germline, CDR1 is MDHEN and CDR2 is SYDVKM. Losses at the gene ends were 6 bases for V and 4 bases for J; bases not matched to a gene: 4. CDR3 length: 15 amino acids. The CDR3 DNA reads TGTGCCAGCAGCAGGACTAGCGGGGGTTCAGATACGCAGTATTTT. Encoded protein: CASSRTSGGSDTQYF.

The chain combines TRBV27 with TRBJ1-3; D possibly corresponds to TRBD1 (5 bases). Germline V gene lookup returns CDR1 MNHEY and CDR2 SMNVEV (reference sequence). The CDR3 covers 15 residues. V gave up 5 bases and J gave up 6 bases, with 17 bases separating them. CDR3 residues: CASSPRGSLPNTIYF. The CDR3 DNA is TGTGCCAGCAGTCCTAGGGGCAGTCTGCCAAACACCATATATTTT.

This chain uses TRBV29-1 with TRBJ2-1; 8 bases align to TRBD2. Germline CDR1 reads SQVTM; CDR2 reads ANQGSEA. This CDR3 comprises 15 residues. J lost 0 bases, V lost 3 bases, and 4 bases had no gene match. In nucleotides, the CDR3 is TGCAGCGTTGAGACTAGCGACAGCTCCTACAATGAGCAGTTCTTC. Its translation: CSVETSDSSYNEQFF.

The gene calls are TRBV4-1 and TRBJ2-1; 7 nucleotides align to TRBD2. This CDR3 region has 16 residues. Germline V gives CDR1 MGHRA, CDR2 YSYEKL. The junction had 6 bases not matched to a gene; V was cut back by 4 bases and J by 0 bases. CDR3 bases: TGCGCCAGCAGCCCACCGGGACTAAGCTCCTACAATGAGCAGTTCTTC. Protein product: CASSPPGLSSYNEQFF.

This sequence joins TRBV5-4 and TRBJ2-5, with TRBD2 matching 9 bases. The J segment lost 2 bases and the V segment lost 4 bases, leaving 12 bases of the junction unmatched. CDR3 size: 17 residues. Germline CDR1 and CDR2: SGHNT and YYREEE (reference sequence). The CDR3 loop is CASSMGLAATQQETQYF. CDR3 in DNA: TGTGCCAGCAGCATGGGACTAGCCGCCACCCAACAAGAGACCCAGTACTTC. The full variable domain, rest sourced from reference TRBV5-4 and TRBJ2-5, is ETGVTQSPTHLIKTRGQQVTLRCSSQSGHNTVSWYQQALGQGPQFIFQYYREEENGRGNFPPRFSGLQFPNYSSELNVNALELDDSALYLCASSMGLAATQQETQYFGPGTRLLVL.

This sequence joins TRBV19 and TRBJ1-2, with TRBD1 identical over 8 bases. V lost 6 bases to trimming and J lost 8 bases; unmatched junction nucleotides: 5. This CDR3 is built from 12 residues. From germline, CDR1 is LNHDA and CDR2 SQIVND (reference sequence). For the CDR3, the DNA is TGTGCCAGTAGCGTGACAGGGGTAGGCTACACCTTC. The encoded protein is CASSVTGVGYTF.

The rearrangement links TRBV2 to TRBJ2-2, with D hard to call. This CDR3 is 11 amino acids long. Germline V gene lookup returns CDR1 SNHLY and CDR2 FYNNEI. With 8 bases removed from V and 4 bases from J, the gap between germline ends came to 5 bases. CDR3 coding DNA: TGTGCCAGCCTTCTCACCGGGGAGCTGTTTTTT. Translating gives CASLLTGELFF. The complete variable domain, with remaining parts taken from reference TRBV2 and TRBJ2-2, reads EPEVTQTPSHQVTQMGQEVILRCVPISNHLYFYWYRQILGQKVEFLVSFYNNEISEKSEIFDDQFSVERPDGSNFTLKIRSTKLEDSAMYFCASLLTGELFFGEGSRLTVL.

The V call is TRBV25-1, the J call TRBJ2-5; TRBD2 matches 8 bases. Per germline, CDR1 MGHDK and CDR2 SYGVNS. Germline trimming cut 4 bases from V and 3 bases from J; bases unmatched to any gene: 4. This CDR3 spans 14 amino acids. CDR3 loop: CASSVLGGEETQYF. The CDR3 DNA sequence: TGTGCCAGCAGTGTTCTCGGGGGGGAAGAGACCCAGTACTTC.

This rearrangement joins TRBV11-2 to TRBJ1-1; 7 bases map to TRBD1. V shed 4 bases and J 3 bases; nucleotides not matched to a gene: 8. There are 15 residues in the CDR3. Germline CDR1 reads SGHAT; CDR2 reads FQNNGV. The CDR3 DNA reads TGTGCCAGCAGCTCGCACAGGGGAAGGTACACTGAAGCTTTCTTT. Protein: CASSSHRGRYTEAFF.

This clone was seen only once. In DNA form, the CDR3 reads TGTGCCAGTAGTACCGAAGACAGACAGCCCCAGCATTTT. Encoded protein: CASSTEDRQPQHF. The V and J genes are TRBV19 and TRBJ1-5; a possible D gene is TRBD1 (5 bases). Trimming pared 4 bases from V and 7 bases from J, leaving 11 bases between. The CDR3 covers 13 residues. CDR1 is LNHDA, CDR2 SQIVND, per germline (reference sequence).

The chain is built from TRBV4-2 and TRBJ2-1, with 8 bases identical to TRBD2. CDR1 is LGHNA and CDR2 is YNFKEQ in the germline V gene. The CDR3 has 16 amino acids. V gave up 2 bases and J gave up 4 bases; unmatched junction bases: 7. The CDR3 DNA is TGTGCCAGCAGCCAACAGTACGCGGGGGGATACAATGAGCAGTTCTTC. Translating gives CASSQQYAGGYNEQFF.

Concerning this clone: Other DNA sequences within the sample encode an identical CDR3. The chain recombines TRBV2 with TRBJ1-4, with 10 bases fitting TRBD1. Germline assignment: CDR1 SNHLY and CDR2 FYNNEI. V lost 2 bases and J lost 4; bases outside the gene matches: 1. CDR3 length: 15 residues. CDR3 region: CASSERDRGNEKLFF. As DNA, the CDR3 is TGTGCCAGCAGTGAACGGGACAGGGGTAATGAAAAACTGTTTTTT.

The chain is built from TRBV25-1 and TRBJ1-4; D gene unclear. CDR1 and CDR2 from the germline V gene are MGHDK and SYGVNS. The CDR3 is 14 residues long. Trimming removed 4 bases from V and 5 bases from J, with 11 bases in between. The CDR3 sequence is CASSGKLSNEKLFF. CDR3 DNA: TGTGCCAGCAGTGGAAAGCTTTCGAATGAAAAACTGTTTTTT.

V usage is TRBV5-1 and J usage is TRBJ1-2; a possible D gene is TRBD1 (6 bases). CDR1 is SGHRS and CDR2 is YFSETQ in the germline V gene. Trimming took off 4 bases at V and 4 bases at J, with 14 bases between the two ends. This CDR3 has 14 residues. The CDR3 spells CASSRTDQGYGYTF. CDR3 DNA sequence: TGCGCCAGCAGCAGGACAGATCAAGGCTATGGCTACACCTTC.

This clone was detected only a few times. This chain joins TRBV19 and TRBJ1-2; a possible D gene is TRBD1 (6 bases). This CDR3 region has 14 residues. The V gene lost 1 base and the J gene lost 2 bases, with 8 bases spanning the gap. Germline V gene data show CDR1 as LNHDA and CDR2 as SQIVND (reference sequence). CDR3 residues: CASSIVGANYGYTF. The CDR3 DNA follows: TGTGCCAGTAGTATAGTGGGGGCCAACTATGGCTACACCTTC.

This clone was found a few times. This chain connects TRBV12-3 or TRBV12-4 to TRBJ1-5; D uncertain. V dropped 7 bases and J dropped 3 bases, with 7 bases sitting between them. The CDR3 contains 12 residues. The CDR3 DNA reads as TGTGCCAGCAACAGCAACAATCAGCCCCAGCATTTT. Translated, it gives CASNSNNQPQHF.

The chain links TRBV2 to TRBJ1-2; D gene ambiguous. The germline V gene has CDR1 SNHLY and CDR2 FYNNEI. This CDR3 comprises 14 residues. Trimming cost V 2 bases and J 6 bases, with 13 bases left between them. The CDR3 nucleotides are TGTGCCAGCAGTGAACGGGGAGACGGGAATGGCTACACCTTC. Protein: CASSERGDGNGYTF. Full variable domain (outside the CDR3, taken from reference TRBV2 and TRBJ1-2): EPEVTQTPSHQVTQMGQEVILRCVPISNHLYFYWYRQILGQKVEFLVSFYNNEISEKSEIFDDQFSVERPDGSNFTLKIRSTKLEDSAMYFCASSERGDGNGYTFGSGTRLTVV.